This T cell receptor (beta chain) originates from a study of blood T cells in healthy people across ages. Alongside a J-beta primer mix, a sample-barcoded 5' primer served in a second PCR lasting roughly 6 to 12 cycles. TCRdb itself ran the 5' RACE reads through MiXCR, one entry per CDR3 protein. Of 800,000 to 1,000,000 distinct CDR3 sequences in the sample, roughly 52% were seen once. With each sample, at least 5 micrograms of total RNA were extracted. The sequence came from a man aged 30-40 years in good health. The sample taken for sequencing was blood.

The CDR3: CASTPGGGSEEQYF. CDR3 bases: TGTGCCAGCACCCCAGGTGGGGGTTCAGAAGAGCAGTACTTC. The chain links TRBV3-1 to TRBJ2-5; D is tentatively TRBD1 or TRBD2 (5 bases each). CDR1 is LGHDT, CDR2 YNNKEL, per germline (reference sequence). The CDR3 is made up of 14 amino acids. Trimming pared 7 bases from V and 11 bases from J, leaving 23 bases between.